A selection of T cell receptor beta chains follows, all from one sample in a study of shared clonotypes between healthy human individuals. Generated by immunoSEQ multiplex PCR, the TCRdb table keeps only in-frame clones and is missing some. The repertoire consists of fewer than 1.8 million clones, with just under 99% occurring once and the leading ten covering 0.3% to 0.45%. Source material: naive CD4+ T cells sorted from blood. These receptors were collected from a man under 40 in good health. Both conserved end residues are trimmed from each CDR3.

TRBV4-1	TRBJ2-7	ASSQAGQGKEQY
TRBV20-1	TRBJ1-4	SARDEKLF
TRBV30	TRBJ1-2	AWKVRGGYT
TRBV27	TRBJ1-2	ASSFGTSYGYT
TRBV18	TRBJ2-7	ASSPLSPGPQSYEQY
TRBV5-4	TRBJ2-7	ASNHRGLVEQY
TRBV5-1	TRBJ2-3	ASSLEGAQDTQY
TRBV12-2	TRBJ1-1	ASRLSGVTWEAF
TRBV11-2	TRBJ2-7	ASSTRDRRGEQY
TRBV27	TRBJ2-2	ASRTRTSGRENTGELF
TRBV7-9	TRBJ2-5	ASFRLLGLQETQY
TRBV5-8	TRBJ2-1	ASSPRTGGNEQF
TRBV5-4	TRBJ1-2	ASSPRQDYGYT
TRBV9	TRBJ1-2	ASSVGWGTYGYT
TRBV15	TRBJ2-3	ATSRDRTRPTDTQY
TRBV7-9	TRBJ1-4	ASSSQGFEKLF
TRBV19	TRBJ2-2	ATTRNGLTTGELF
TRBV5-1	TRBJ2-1	ASTPGTVSYNEQF
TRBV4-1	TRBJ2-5	ASSHPPGQGTETQY
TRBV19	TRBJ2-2	ASGRQGPGELF
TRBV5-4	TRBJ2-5	ASSHGGAISQETQY
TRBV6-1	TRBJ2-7	ASSVLPTSGLYEQY
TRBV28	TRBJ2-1	ASSFRYEQF
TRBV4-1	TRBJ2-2	ASSQDFVGLAGLF
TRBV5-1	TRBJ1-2	ASSLFTETNYGYT
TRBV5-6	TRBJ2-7	ASSLTGDRNTYEQY
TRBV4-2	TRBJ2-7	ASSTRDGYEQY
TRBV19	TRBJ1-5	ASSVVYSNQPQH